This TCR beta chain was recovered during a study of blood T cell repertoires in COVID-19. At the level of the study: COVID-19 samples from acute and convalescent phases originated in the United States, Italy and Spain.

The J segment lost 0 bases and the V segment lost 0 bases, leaving 3 bases of the junction unmatched. Germline loops: CDR1 SGHTS, CDR2 YDEGEE. The length of the CDR3 is 16 residues. Study processing details: Amplification from reference gene primers served as the basis for estimated nucleated cell counts. The repertoire was sequenced with immunoSEQ multiplex PCR; TCRdb's copy has only in-frame clones and lacks some. That table is the source of V, J and clone size, and D and trimming were worked out from the DNA. This sample has about 250,000 clones; about four fifths occur once, and the top ten carry approximately 14%. A single count supports this clone.

This chain connects TRBV5-8 to TRBJ2-5; 9 bases match TRBD1. The sequence derives from a person aged 65 to 85 with COVID-19, enrolled during active disease. The sequenced material came from peripheral blood. CDR3 DNA: TGTGCCAGCAGCTTGGGTCGGACAGGGGACCAAGAGACCCAGTACTTC. This gives the protein CASSLGRTGDQETQYF.